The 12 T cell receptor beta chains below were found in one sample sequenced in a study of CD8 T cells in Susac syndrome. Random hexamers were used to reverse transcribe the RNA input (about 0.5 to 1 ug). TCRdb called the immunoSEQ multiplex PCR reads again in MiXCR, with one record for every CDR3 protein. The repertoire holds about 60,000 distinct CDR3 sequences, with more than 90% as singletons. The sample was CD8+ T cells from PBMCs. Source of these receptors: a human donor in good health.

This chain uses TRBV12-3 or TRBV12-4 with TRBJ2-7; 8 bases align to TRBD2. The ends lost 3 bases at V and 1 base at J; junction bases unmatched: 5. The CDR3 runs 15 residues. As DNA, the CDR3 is TGTGCCAGCAGTTTGCGGGGGGCAAGTTCCTACGAGCAGTACTTC. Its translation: CASSLRGASSYEQYF.

The CDR3 DNA reads TGTGCCAGCAGTGGTCCTACAGGGGCCGGCACCGGGGAGCTGTTTTTT. This codes for CASSGPTGAGTGELFF. This rearrangement joins TRBV25-1 to TRBJ2-2; TRBD1 matches 7 bases. Germline trimming cut 4 bases from V and 4 bases from J; bases unmatched to any gene: 9. The germline gives CDR1 MGHDK, CDR2 SYGVNS. The CDR3 runs 16 residues.

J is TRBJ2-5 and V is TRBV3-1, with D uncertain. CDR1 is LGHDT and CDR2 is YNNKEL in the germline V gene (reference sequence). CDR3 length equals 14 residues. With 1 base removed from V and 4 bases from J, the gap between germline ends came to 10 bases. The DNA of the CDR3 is TGTGCCAGCAGCCAAGCCGGAGAAGGAGAGACCCAGTACTTC. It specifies CASSQAGEGETQYF.

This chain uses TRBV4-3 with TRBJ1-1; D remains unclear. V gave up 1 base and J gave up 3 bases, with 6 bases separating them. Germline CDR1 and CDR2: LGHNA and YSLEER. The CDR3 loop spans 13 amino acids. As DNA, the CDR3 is TGCGCCAGCAGCCAAGCTCCCTACACTGAAGCTTTCTTT. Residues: CASSQAPYTEAFF.

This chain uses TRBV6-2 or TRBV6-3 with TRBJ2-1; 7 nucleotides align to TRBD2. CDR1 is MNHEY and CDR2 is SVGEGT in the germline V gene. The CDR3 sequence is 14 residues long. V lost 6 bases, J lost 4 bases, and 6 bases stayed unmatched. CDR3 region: CASRRGGIYNEQFF. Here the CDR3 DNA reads TGTGCCAGCAGGCGCGGGGGTATATACAATGAGCAGTTCTTC.

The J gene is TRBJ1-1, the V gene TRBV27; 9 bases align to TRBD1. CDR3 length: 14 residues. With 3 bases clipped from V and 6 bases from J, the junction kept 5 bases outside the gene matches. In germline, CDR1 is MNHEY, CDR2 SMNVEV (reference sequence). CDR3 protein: CASSLGQGFAEAFF. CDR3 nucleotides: TGTGCCAGCAGTTTGGGACAGGGTTTCGCTGAAGCTTTCTTT.

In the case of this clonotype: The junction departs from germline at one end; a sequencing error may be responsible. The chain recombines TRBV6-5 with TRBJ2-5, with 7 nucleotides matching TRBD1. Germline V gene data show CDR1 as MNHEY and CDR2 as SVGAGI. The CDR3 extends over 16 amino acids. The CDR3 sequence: CASSNSPTGSGETQYF. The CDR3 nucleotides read TGTGCCAGCAGTAACTCCCCGACAGGGTCCGGGGAGACCCAGTACTTC.

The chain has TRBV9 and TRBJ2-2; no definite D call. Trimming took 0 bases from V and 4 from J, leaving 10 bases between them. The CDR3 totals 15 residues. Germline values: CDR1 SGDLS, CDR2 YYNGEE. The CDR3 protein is CASSVEDGFTGELFF. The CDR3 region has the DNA TGTGCCAGCAGCGTAGAGGACGGATTCACCGGGGAGCTGTTTTTT.

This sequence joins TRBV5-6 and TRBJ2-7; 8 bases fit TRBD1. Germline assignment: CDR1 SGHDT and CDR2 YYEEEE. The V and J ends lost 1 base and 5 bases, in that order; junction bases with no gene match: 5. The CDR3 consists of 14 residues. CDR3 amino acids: CASSLSQGGHEQYF. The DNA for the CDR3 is TGTGCCAGCAGCTTGTCACAGGGGGGTCACGAGCAGTACTTC.

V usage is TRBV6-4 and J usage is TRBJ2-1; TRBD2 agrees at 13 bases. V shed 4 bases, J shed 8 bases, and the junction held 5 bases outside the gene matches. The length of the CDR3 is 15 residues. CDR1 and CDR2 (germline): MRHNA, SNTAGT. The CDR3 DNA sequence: TGTGCCAGCAGTGGGGGGACTAGCGGGGAGGATGAGCAGTTCTTC. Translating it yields CASSGGTSGEDEQFF.

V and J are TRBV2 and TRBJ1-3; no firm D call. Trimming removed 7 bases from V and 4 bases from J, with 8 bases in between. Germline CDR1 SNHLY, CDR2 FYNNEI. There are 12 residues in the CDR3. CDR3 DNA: TGTGCCAGCATCCGAAGCGGAAACACCATATATTTT. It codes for CASIRSGNTIYF.

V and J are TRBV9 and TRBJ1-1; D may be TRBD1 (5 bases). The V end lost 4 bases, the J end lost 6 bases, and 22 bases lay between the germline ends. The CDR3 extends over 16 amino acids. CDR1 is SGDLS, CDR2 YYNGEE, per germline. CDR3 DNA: TGTGCCAGCAGCTCAAAACCGACAGTCTTTGGCTCTGAAGCTTTCTTT. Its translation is CASSSKPTVFGSEAFF.